One and the same sample provided the 14 T cell receptor beta chains below, sequenced in a study of blood T cell repertoires in COVID-19. TCRdb keeps only in-frame clones here, not all; method: immunoSEQ multiplex PCR. This repertoire shows over 110,000 clones, approximately 88% found once; its top ten account for 25% to 30%. Sequencing was carried out using peripheral blood. All receptors come from a human donor in a cohort sampled during active COVID-19.

The genes are TRBV9 and TRBJ2-7, with a possible D match to TRBD2 (5 bases). Deletions cut 1 base from V and 6 bases from J, with 8 bases between. CDR1 and CDR2 from the germline V gene are SGDLS and YYNGEE. This CDR3 spans 12 amino acids. This CDR3 is CASSVTEGEQYF. CDR3 DNA: TGTGCCAGCAGCGTAACCGAGGGCGAGCAGTACTTC. The whole variable domain, remainder taken from reference TRBV9 and TRBJ2-7, is DSGVTQTPKHLITATGQRVTLRCSPRSGDLSVYWYQQSLDQGLQFLIQYYNGEERAKGNILERFSAQQFPDLHSELNLSSLELGDSALYFCASSVTEGEQYFGPGTRLTVT.

This clone was observed once. The J gene is TRBJ1-2, the V gene TRBV19, with D tentatively TRBD1 (6 bases). The CDR3 consists of 16 residues. Trimming left V 1 base short and J 4 bases short, with 16 bases between. In germline, CDR1 is LNHDA, CDR2 SQIVND (reference sequence). CDR3 sequence reads: CASSIALDSLGYGYTF. The CDR3 DNA reads TGTGCCAGTAGTATAGCTCTGGACAGCCTTGGCTATGGCTACACCTTC.

The rearrangement links TRBV11-2 to TRBJ1-5, with 8 positions matching TRBD1. CDR3 length: 14 residues. The trim removed 1 base at V and 5 bases at J, leaving 1 base unmatched. The germline V gene has CDR1 SGHAT and CDR2 FQNNGV. The CDR3 sequence is CASSLGTGYQPQHF. In DNA form, the CDR3 reads TGTGCCAGCAGCTTAGGGACAGGGTATCAGCCCCAGCATTTT.

As DNA, the CDR3 is TGTGCCAGCCCCCACGGGAAAGCCAAAAACATTCAGTACTTC. It specifies CASPHGKAKNIQYF. The chain joins TRBV6-4 to TRBJ2-4, with D perhaps TRBD2 (5 bases). Germline CDR1 MRHNA, CDR2 SNTAGT. CDR3 size: 14 residues. The V gene lost 8 bases and the J gene lost 0 bases, with 11 bases spanning the gap.

The gene calls are TRBV18 and TRBJ1-5; TRBD1 aligns across 7 bases. Trimming took 2 bases from V and 6 from J; bases not matched to a gene: 7. This CDR3 has 15 amino acids. Germline CDR1 KGHSH, CDR2 LQKENI. CDR3 in amino acids: CASSPNRGGIQPQHF. CDR3 DNA: TGTGCCAGCTCACCAAACAGGGGAGGTATTCAGCCCCAGCATTTT. The whole variable domain, filled in from reference TRBV18 and TRBJ1-5, reads NAGVMQNPRHLVRRRGQEARLRCSPMKGHSHVYWYRQLPEEGLKFMVYLQKENIIDESGMPKERFSAEFPKEGPSILRIQQVVRGDSAAYFCASSPNRGGIQPQHFGDGTRLSIL.

The J gene is TRBJ1-2, the V gene TRBV10-3, with 7 positions matching TRBD1. Germline-derived CDR1 and CDR2 are ENHRY and SYGVKD. V lost 5 bases and J lost 2; bases outside the gene matches: 5. The CDR3 runs to 14 residues. CDR3 sequence: CAISTGALNYGYTF. CDR3 coding DNA: TGTGCCATCAGTACAGGGGCGCTAAACTATGGCTACACCTTC.

This chain links TRBV19 with TRBJ1-2, with 7 bases matching TRBD1. The germline V gene encodes CDR1 LNHDA and CDR2 SQIVND (reference sequence). The CDR3 covers 14 residues. The junction had 6 bases not matched to a gene; V was cut back by 6 bases and J by 2 bases. As DNA, the CDR3 is TGTGCCAGTAGAGACAGGGCTCCCAACTATGGCTACACCTTC. Residues: CASRDRAPNYGYTF.

This chain connects TRBV4-1 to TRBJ1-2, with D possibly TRBD1 on 6 matching bases. V was shortened by 1 base and J by 4 bases, with 19 bases between the two germline ends. This CDR3 is built from 17 residues. Germline V lookup: CDR1 MGHRA, CDR2 YSYEKL. This chain's CDR3 is CASSQALIWGLSYGYTF. The CDR3 nucleotides are TGCGCCAGCAGCCAAGCCCTTATATGGGGGCTCTCCTATGGCTACACCTTC.

V gene TRBV19 combines with J gene TRBJ2-3, with 8 bases that match TRBD2. With V trimmed by 5 bases and J by 1 base, 5 bases remained unmatched. CDR1 and CDR2 (germline): LNHDA, SQIVND (reference sequence). CDR3 length: 15 residues. CDR3 sequence (DNA): TGTGCCAGTAGTTGGGAACTAGCGGGCACAGATACGCAGTATTTT. Residues: CASSWELAGTDTQYF.

CDR3 amino acids: CAISATGGDGYTF. CDR3 DNA: TGTGCCATCAGTGCGACAGGGGGCGACGGCTACACCTTC. V usage is TRBV10-3 and J usage is TRBJ1-2, with 10 bases lining up with TRBD1. Germline V gene sequence: CDR1 ENHRY, CDR2 SYGVKD. This CDR3 is 13 amino acids long. V lost 4 bases to trimming and J lost 8 bases; unmatched junction nucleotides: 4.

The chain employs TRBV9 and TRBJ1-2; D call uncertain. This CDR3 region has 13 residues. V shed 0 bases and J shed 3 bases, with 6 bases lying between them. Per germline, CDR1 SGDLS and CDR2 YYNGEE. In DNA, the CDR3 is TGTGCCAGCAGCGTAGGCCCGGACTATGGCTACACCTTC. Protein sequence: CASSVGPDYGYTF.

V gene TRBV11-2 combines with J gene TRBJ2-1; 7 bases match TRBD2. V lost 2 bases and J lost 6; bases outside the gene matches: 7. The germline gives CDR1 SGHAT, CDR2 FQNNGV. This CDR3 has 15 amino acids. CDR3 DNA sequence: TGTGCCAGCAGCTTAACGGGACTAAGGGGCAATGAGCAGTTCTTC. Protein: CASSLTGLRGNEQFF.

The V call is TRBV3-1 (or the pseudogene TRBV3-2), the J call TRBJ2-5; D might be TRBD2 (7 bases). The germline gives CDR1 LGHDT, CDR2 YNNKEL (reference sequence). This CDR3 has 13 residues. V shed 3 bases and J shed 13 bases, with 18 bases lying between them. The CDR3: CASSQGDGGPRYF. CDR3 nucleotides: TGTGCCAGCAGCCAGGGGGACGGGGGGCCCCGGTACTTC.

On this clone itself: This CDR3 is also generated by other DNA sequences in the sample. The chain couples TRBV7-2 to TRBJ1-6, with TRBD1 as a possible D gene (6 bases). Trimming removed 6 bases from V and 15 bases from J, with 21 bases in between. The CDR3 length is 14 residues. Per the germline V gene, CDR1 is SGHTA and CDR2 is FQGNSA. CDR3: CASSYPGQGHVLHF. The CDR3 coding sequence is TGTGCCAGCAGTTACCCGGGACAAGGCCATGTCCTCCACTTT.